Following are 26 T cell receptor beta chains from one sample sequenced in a study of cytomegalovirus exposure and HLA in healthy donors. Use of 60 Vbeta and 13 Jbeta primers characterized the PCR. Produced via immunoSEQ multiplex PCR; TCRdb's table is partial and in-frame only. The sample lists around 120,000 clones, about 80% occurring once. Sequences were obtained from PBMCs. These receptors were collected from a man in his forties or fifties in good health and CMV-seropositive.

The rearrangement uses TRBV6-6 and TRBJ1-4; 7 bases align to TRBD1. Germline assignment: CDR1 MNHNY and CDR2 SVGAGI (reference sequence). This CDR3 region has 14 residues. V lost 5 bases and J lost 7; bases outside the gene matches: 7. Written as DNA, the CDR3 is TGTGCCAGCAGTCCCTCGACAGGGACTGAAAAACTGTTTTTT. This codes for CASSPSTGTEKLFF.

The chain recombines TRBV6-5 with TRBJ2-1; 12 bases agree with TRBD2. Per the germline V gene, CDR1 is MNHEY and CDR2 is SVGAGI. V lost 6 bases and J lost 6; bases outside the gene matches: 3. CDR3 length: 14 residues. The CDR3 DNA is TGTGCCAGCAGAGGACTAGCGGGAATCAATGAGCAGTTCTTC. Translation gives CASRGLAGINEQFF.

The chain carries TRBV5-1 and TRBJ2-3, with a weak D call TRBD2 (7 bases). With 3 bases removed from V and 3 bases from J, the gap between germline ends came to 11 bases. Germline V gene sequence: CDR1 SGHRS, CDR2 YFSETQ. The CDR3 loop spans 14 amino acids. This CDR3 reads CASSWGGGTDTQYF. The CDR3 nucleotides are TGCGCCAGCAGCTGGGGGGGCGGGACAGATACGCAGTATTTT.

The chain links TRBV5-1 to TRBJ1-2; tentative D call: TRBD1 (5 bases). Trimming shortened V by 0 bases and J by 3 bases, and 12 bases separated the two germline ends. The V gene's germline CDR1 is SGHRS and CDR2 YFSETQ. The CDR3 is 15 amino acids. CDR3 DNA: TGCGCCAGCAGCTTGGGCAGGGCGGCGTACTATGGCTACACCTTC. Protein: CASSLGRAAYYGYTF. Variable domain in full (rest from reference TRBV5-1 and TRBJ1-2): KAGVTQTPRYLIKTRGQQVTLSCSPISGHRSVSWYQQTPGQGLQFLFEYFSETQRNKGNFPGRFSGRQFSNSRSEMNVSTLELGDSALYLCASSLGRAAYYGYTFGSGTRLTVV.

The table lists this clone with a count of one. The chain links TRBV19 to TRBJ1-4, with D perhaps TRBD1 (5 bases). CDR1 LNHDA and CDR2 SQIVND come from the germline V gene (reference sequence). This CDR3 has 16 residues. The V end lost 7 bases, the J end lost 7 bases, and 22 bases lay between the germline ends. The CDR3 spells CASTPGGVSLGEKLFF. The CDR3 coding sequence is TGTGCCAGTACCCCGGGGGGGGTTTCTTTGGGTGAAAAACTGTTTTTT.

The chain recombines TRBV5-3 with TRBJ1-5, with D possibly matching TRBD1 (5 bases). TRBV5-3 is reported as an ORF; its role is uncertain. This CDR3 comprises 15 residues. Trimming shortened V by 0 bases and J by 9 bases, and 16 bases separated the two germline ends. CDR3 DNA: TGTGCCAGAAGCTTGGAAGACAGCCTCCTTACGCCCCAGCATTTT. Translation: CARSLEDSLLTPQHF.

This clone was observed a handful of times. The genes are TRBV2 and TRBJ2-5; a possible D gene is TRBD2 (6 bases). CDR3 size: 13 residues. V dropped 8 bases and J dropped 6 bases, with 16 bases sitting between them. CDR1 is SNHLY and CDR2 is FYNNEI in the germline V gene. CDR3 amino acids: CASEEGRGKTQYF. CDR3 DNA sequence: TGTGCCAGCGAAGAAGGACGGGGGAAGACCCAGTACTTC.

This clone turned up a few times. This chain joins TRBV6-5 and TRBJ1-3; D call uncertain. Trimming stripped 5 bases from V and 2 bases from J, with 7 bases between. The CDR3 is 13 residues long. CDR1 and CDR2 from the germline V gene are MNHEY and SVGAGI. CDR3 protein: CASSRSAGNTIYF. CDR3 in DNA: TGTGCCAGCAGTCGCAGTGCTGGAAACACCATATATTTT.

This chain's CDR3 is CASSSIKAYGYTF. In nucleotides, the CDR3 is TGTGCCAGCAGCTCCATAAAAGCCTATGGCTACACCTTC. This chain links TRBV5-6 with TRBJ1-2; D remains unclear. The CDR3 is made up of 13 amino acids. Trimming removed 3 bases from V and 4 bases from J, with 10 bases in between. The germline V gene encodes CDR1 SGHDT and CDR2 YYEEEE.

This chain connects TRBV29-1 to TRBJ1-1; D perhaps matches TRBD1 (5 bases). Germline CDR1 is SQVTM and CDR2 is ANQGSEA. The CDR3 length is 13 residues. Trimming removed 5 bases from V and 0 bases from J, with 10 bases in between. This chain's CDR3 is CSVQGNLNTEAFF. CDR3 coding DNA: TGCAGCGTTCAGGGTAATTTGAACACTGAAGCTTTCTTT.

This sequence joins TRBV7-9 and TRBJ1-6; maybe TRBD1 (6 bases). Trimming left V 5 bases short and J 9 bases short, with 17 bases between. Germline loops: CDR1 SEHNR, CDR2 FQNEAQ (reference sequence). The CDR3 consists of 15 residues. CDR3 sequence (DNA): TGTGCCAGCAGCCTACAGGGTATTTGGGCTTCACCCCTCCACTTT. It codes for CASSLQGIWASPLHF.

This clone was recorded only once. The rearrangement joins TRBV19 to TRBJ1-1, with a tentative D call TRBD1 (5 bases). Trimming pared 5 bases from V and 0 bases from J, leaving 7 bases between. The CDR3 runs to 13 residues. Looked up from germline, CDR1 is LNHDA and CDR2 is SQIVND (reference sequence). CDR3 DNA: TGTGCCAGTAGTGCGACAGTGAACACTGAAGCTTTCTTT. It encodes CASSATVNTEAFF.

V is TRBV30 and J is TRBJ1-6; D is perhaps TRBD1 (6 bases). The CDR3 consists of 16 residues. V was pared by 3 bases and J by 9 bases, with 21 bases between. The germline gives CDR1 GTSNPN, CDR2 SVGIG (reference sequence). The CDR3 bases are TGTGCCTGGAGGGCAATCGGGGGGGCTCAGGGTTCACCCCTCCACTTT. Protein: CAWRAIGGAQGSPLHF.

The chain joins TRBV6-1 to TRBJ1-6, with unresolved D. This CDR3 region has 14 residues. Trimming left V 6 bases short and J 2 bases short, with 8 bases between. Looked up from germline, CDR1 is MNHNS and CDR2 is SASEGT. The CDR3 sequence is CASRAGAYNSPLHF. DNA for the CDR3: TGTGCCAGCAGGGCGGGAGCCTATAATTCACCCCTCCACTTT.

J is TRBJ2-3 and V is TRBV5-6, with 7 nucleotides matching TRBD2. The CDR3 extends over 16 amino acids. J lost 0 bases, V lost 1 base, and 5 bases had no gene match. CDR1 is SGHDT, CDR2 YYEEEE, per germline. CDR3: CASSLWGGSSTDTQYF. As DNA, the CDR3 is TGTGCCAGCAGCTTGTGGGGCGGGAGTAGCACAGATACGCAGTATTTT.

This chain uses TRBV5-6 with TRBJ1-3; possible D gene TRBD1, 5 bases. The V gene's germline CDR1 is SGHDT and CDR2 YYEEEE. The V end lost 1 base, the J end lost 8 bases, and 10 bases lay between the germline ends. The CDR3 runs 13 residues. The chain's CDR3 is CASSLSGADTIYF. The CDR3 DNA follows: TGTGCCAGCAGCTTGAGCGGGGCGGACACCATATATTTT. The variable domain in full, completed from reference TRBV5-6 and TRBJ1-3, reads DAGVTQSPTHLIKTRGQQVTLRCSPKSGHDTVSWYQQALGQGPQFIFQYYEEEERQRGNFPDRFSGHQFPNYSSELNVNALLLGDSALYLCASSLSGADTIYFGEGSWLTVV.

The rearrangement joins TRBV18 to TRBJ2-7; 10 bases are a match to TRBD2. J lost 2 bases, V lost 2 bases, and 6 bases had no gene match. Germline V CDR1 and CDR2: KGHSH, LQKENI. The CDR3 contains 16 residues. For the CDR3, the DNA is TGTGCCAGCTCACCAACTAGCGGGACCTCCACCTACGAGCAGTACTTC. It encodes CASSPTSGTSTYEQYF.

This clone has only one observation. CDR3: CASSPKQGDSPLHF. For the CDR3, the DNA is TGTGCCAGCTCACCGAAACAGGGTGATTCACCCCTCCACTTT. This sequence joins TRBV18 and TRBJ1-6; TRBD1 might be the D (6 bases). V lost 3 bases and J lost 8, with 11 bases in between. The CDR3 is made up of 14 amino acids. Germline CDR1 KGHSH, CDR2 LQKENI.

The rearrangement joins TRBV28 to TRBJ1-1; the match to TRBD1 covers 12 bases. V shed 6 bases, J shed 6 bases, and the junction held 17 bases outside the gene matches. Germline V CDR1 and CDR2: MDHEN, SYDVKM. The CDR3 is 18 residues long. CDR3 DNA: TGTGCCAGCAGCCCCCCCGGGACAGGGGGCGGAATATCTCCTGAAGCTTTCTTT. Its protein product is CASSPPGTGGGISPEAFF.

This chain uses TRBV5-4 with TRBJ2-2; a possible D gene is TRBD2 (5 bases). V shed 4 bases and J shed 5 bases, with 18 bases lying between them. Per the germline V gene, CDR1 is SGHNT and CDR2 is YYREEE (reference sequence). The CDR3 has 16 amino acids. The CDR3, as DNA: TGTGCCAGCAGCCGGCCCGGGAAAAGTGGGACCGGGGAGCTGTTTTTT. Its translation: CASSRPGKSGTGELFF.

The rearrangement links TRBV5-1 to TRBJ2-7; the D is unclear. The CDR3 has 13 amino acids. V shed 5 bases and J shed 2 bases, with 11 bases lying between them. From germline, CDR1 is SGHRS and CDR2 YFSETQ. The CDR3 sequence: CASSSHPAYEQYF. The CDR3 DNA reads TGCGCCAGCAGTTCACACCCTGCCTACGAGCAGTACTTC.

The rearrangement links TRBV2 to TRBJ2-5, with TRBD1 matching over 9 bases. The J call could be wrong; TRBJ2-7 is a better fit for the DNA end. This CDR3 comprises 13 residues. CDR1 and CDR2 (germline): SNHLY, FYNNEI. In nucleotides, the CDR3 is TGTGCCAACGACAGGGGGAGCTCCTACGAGCAGTACTTC. This translates into CANDRGSSYEQYF.

The CDR3: CASSLRRFDQPQHF. In DNA, the CDR3 is TGTGCCAGCAGCTTGCGGCGGTTCGATCAGCCCCAGCATTTT. This sequence joins TRBV7-2 and TRBJ1-5; D unclear. CDR3 length: 14 residues. CDR1 is SGHTA and CDR2 is FQGNSA in the germline V gene. Trimming took 3 bases from V and 5 from J, leaving 11 bases between them.

The rearrangement uses TRBV4-2 and TRBJ2-5; 8 bases line up with TRBD1. The CDR3 has 14 amino acids. Trimming took 2 bases from V and 7 from J; bases not matched to a gene: 6. Germline assignment: CDR1 LGHNA and CDR2 YNFKEQ. CDR3 sequence (DNA): TGTGCCAGCAGCCAACAGGGGGCGGAATGGACCCAGTACTTC. It encodes CASSQQGAEWTQYF.

The chain is built from TRBV18 and TRBJ2-2; 11 positions match TRBD2. V trimming: 6 bases; J trimming: 6 bases; junction bases outside the gene matches: 6. The CDR3 sequence is 15 residues long. Germline V gives CDR1 KGHSH, CDR2 LQKENI. In nucleotides, the CDR3 is TGTGCCAGCTCGCTAACTAGCGGGAGTGCCGGGGAGCTGTTTTTT. Protein: CASSLTSGSAGELFF. Supplemented by reference TRBV18 and TRBJ2-2, the full variable domain reads NAGVMQNPRHLVRRRGQEARLRCSPMKGHSHVYWYRQLPEEGLKFMVYLQKENIIDESGMPKERFSAEFPKEGPSILRIQQVVRGDSAAYFCASSLTSGSAGELFFGEGSRLTVL.

The V call is TRBV4-1, the J call TRBJ1-5, with D possibly matching TRBD1 (5 bases). Germline values: CDR1 MGHRA, CDR2 YSYEKL. This CDR3 comprises 15 residues. V was shortened by 0 bases and J by 6 bases, with 12 bases between the two germline ends. CDR3 sequence: CASSQEGQAGQPQHF. DNA for the CDR3: TGCGCCAGCAGCCAAGAGGGGCAGGCAGGTCAGCCCCAGCATTTT.